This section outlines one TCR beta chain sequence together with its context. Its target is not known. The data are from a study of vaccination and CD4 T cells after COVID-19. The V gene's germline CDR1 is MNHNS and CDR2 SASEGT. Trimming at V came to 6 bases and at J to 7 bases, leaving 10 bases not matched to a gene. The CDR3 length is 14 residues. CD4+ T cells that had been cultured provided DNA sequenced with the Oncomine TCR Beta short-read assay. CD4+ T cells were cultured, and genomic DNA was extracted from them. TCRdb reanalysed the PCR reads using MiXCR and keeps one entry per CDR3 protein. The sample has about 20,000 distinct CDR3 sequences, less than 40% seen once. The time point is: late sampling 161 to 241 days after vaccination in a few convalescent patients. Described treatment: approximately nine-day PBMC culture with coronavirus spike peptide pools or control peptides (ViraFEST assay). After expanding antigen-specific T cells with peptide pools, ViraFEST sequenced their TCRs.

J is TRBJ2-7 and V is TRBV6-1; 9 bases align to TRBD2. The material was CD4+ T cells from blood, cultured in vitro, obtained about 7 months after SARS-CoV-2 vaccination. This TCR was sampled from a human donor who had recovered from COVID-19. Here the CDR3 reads CASRPRLADREQYF. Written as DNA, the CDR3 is TGTGCCAGCAGACCCCGACTAGCGGACAGGGAGCAGTACTTC.